What follows describes a single T cell receptor (beta chain). This sample stems from a study of blood T cell repertoires in COVID-19. On the study more broadly: The samples span acute and convalescent COVID-19 from the United States, Italy and Spain. T cells, B-cell-depleted T cells, or PBMCs provided the cDNA or gDNA that served as material.

The assay was immunoSEQ multiplex PCR, and TCRdb's table has in-frame clones only and misses some. This table has 150,000 to 200,000 clones, about 90% appearing once. Germline CDR1 reads SEHNR; CDR2 reads FQNEAQ (reference sequence). This CDR3 is 16 amino acids long. Losses at the gene ends were 4 bases for V and 2 bases for J; bases not matched to a gene: 4. The specimen sequenced was peripheral blood. The clonotype originates from a woman aged 55-69 years with COVID-19, enrolled during active disease. The chain links TRBV7-9 to TRBJ2-6, with 8 bases that match TRBD1. The CDR3 reads CASSSGQGAGANVLTF. DNA of the CDR3: TGTGCCAGCAGCTCTGGACAGGGAGCTGGGGCCAACGTCCTGACTTTC.